This TCR beta chain came from a study of blood T cell repertoires in COVID-19. Study details: Sites across the United States, Italy and Spain contributed samples from acute and convalescent COVID-19. PBMCs, B-cell-depleted T cells, or T cells provided the cDNA or gDNA that made up the material.

Original processing methods: Counts of nucleated cells, estimated from reference gene primer amplification, were obtained. Assay: immunoSEQ multiplex PCR; the TCRdb copy retains only in-frame clones and omits some. That table is the source of V, J and clone size, and D and trimming were worked out from the DNA. The data show 99,000 or so clones, roughly four fifths seen once. The CDR3 is made up of 13 amino acids. After removal of 3 bases from V and 7 bases from J, the junction contained 3 bases not matched to a gene. Germline assignment: CDR1 SGHRS and CDR2 YFSETQ. Input material: peripheral blood. The chain combines TRBV5-1 with TRBJ2-3, with 9 bases aligning to TRBD1. The receptor was isolated from a man aged 55-75 years with acute or convalescent COVID-19. The chain's CDR3 is CASSSTGGNTQYF. The CDR3 nucleotides are TGCGCCAGCAGCTCCACAGGGGGCAATACGCAGTATTTT.